Each of the 31 T cell receptor beta chains below was sequenced from the same sample in a study of T cells after yellow fever vaccination. TCRdb itself ran the 5' RACE reads through MiXCR, one entry per CDR3 protein. This sample has hundreds of thousands of distinct CDR3 sequences, with 9% to 15% found just once. The material sequenced was PBMCs, taken on the day of the yellow fever booster vaccination. All receptors come from a man aged 25-40 years who received the YFV17D yellow fever vaccine.

This clonotype showed up just a few times. This rearrangement joins TRBV24-1 to TRBJ2-1; perhaps D is TRBD1 or TRBD2 (5 bases each). The CDR3 sequence is 14 residues long. Germline V gene data show CDR1 as KGHDR and CDR2 as SFDVKD. Trimming removed 7 bases at V and 8 bases at J, with 17 bases between. This CDR3 is CATSRGTGSDEQFF. In nucleotides, the CDR3 is TGTGCCACCAGCCGGGGCACGGGTTCGGATGAGCAGTTCTTC.

There are a few counts of this clonotype. The rearrangement joins TRBV5-1 to TRBJ1-6; 8 bases are shared with TRBD1. V dropped 4 bases and J dropped 10; count of bases not matched to a gene: 7. CDR3 length: 14 residues. CDR1 is SGHRS, CDR2 YFSETQ, per germline. The CDR3 spells CASSQTGEGSPLHF. In DNA form, the CDR3 reads TGCGCCAGCAGCCAGACAGGGGAAGGATCACCCCTCCACTTT.

This clonotype was counted only a few times. The CDR3 spells CATQGTKAYEQYF. For the CDR3, the DNA is TGTGCCACTCAAGGGACTAAGGCCTACGAGCAGTACTTC. The chain recombines TRBV27 with TRBJ2-7; 7 bases align to TRBD2. Germline lookup yields CDR1 MNHEY and CDR2 SMNVEV (reference sequence). Unmatched junction bases numbered 8, after V lost 10 bases and J lost 2 bases. The CDR3 spans 13 residues.

The chain employs TRBV20-1 and TRBJ2-1; 13 bases map to TRBD2. V lost 6 bases, J lost 9 bases, and 8 bases stayed unmatched. The CDR3 sequence is 14 residues long. The germline V gene encodes CDR1 DFQATT and CDR2 SNEGSKA (reference sequence). CDR3: CSAGRLAGGPEQFF. The DNA of the CDR3 is TGCAGTGCCGGGAGACTAGCGGGAGGACCTGAGCAGTTCTTC.

The V call is TRBV9, the J call TRBJ2-2; D gene uncertain. The CDR3 has 12 amino acids. With 5 bases removed from V and 7 bases from J, the gap between germline ends came to 9 bases. The germline V gene encodes CDR1 SGDLS and CDR2 YYNGEE. The CDR3 here is CASSVNDGELFF. In nucleotides, the CDR3 is TGTGCCAGCAGTGTTAATGACGGGGAGCTGTTTTTT.

The genes are TRBV20-1 and TRBJ2-2; D assignment may be TRBD1 or TRBD2 (6 bases each). Germline loops: CDR1 DFQATT, CDR2 SNEGSKA (reference sequence). The CDR3 extends over 15 amino acids. Trimming took 4 bases from V and 6 from J, leaving 18 bases between them. The CDR3 coding sequence is TGCAGTGCTACCCCGGGACTGGGGGCCGCCGGGGAGCTGTTTTTT. This translates into CSATPGLGAAGELFF.

This clonotype was seen a handful of times. The rearrangement links TRBV2 to TRBJ1-3, with TRBD1 matching 9 bases. Germline assignment: CDR1 SNHLY and CDR2 FYNNEI. After removal of 10 bases from V and 2 bases from J, the junction contained 9 bases not matched to a gene. The CDR3 length is 15 residues. CDR3 amino acids: CAIRDRESPGNTIYF. CDR3 DNA sequence: TGTGCCATCCGGGACAGGGAAAGCCCTGGAAACACCATATATTTT.

The chain carries TRBV25-1 and TRBJ1-4, with D possibly matching TRBD1 (5 bases). Trimming cost V 4 bases and J 8 bases, with 11 bases left between them. The germline gives CDR1 MGHDK, CDR2 SYGVNS. The CDR3 loop spans 13 amino acids. In nucleotides, the CDR3 is TGTGCCAGCAGTGTTAGGGGCGGGGAAAAACTGTTTTTT. It translates to CASSVRGGEKLFF.

This clonotype was recorded a few times. The chain employs TRBV6-1 and TRBJ2-1; 8 nucleotides agree with TRBD2. J gave up 3 bases and V 10 bases, and 8 bases lay outside the gene matches. The CDR3 is 14 amino acids. CDR1 MNHNS and CDR2 SASEGT come from the germline V gene. CDR3: CATRGGRRYNEQFF. As DNA, the CDR3 is TGTGCCACCAGGGGCGGGAGGCGCTACAATGAGCAGTTCTTC.

The chain has TRBV20-1 and TRBJ1-1, with a weak D call TRBD1 (6 bases). Germline values: CDR1 DFQATT, CDR2 SNEGSKA (reference sequence). There are 14 residues in the CDR3. Between the trimmed V and J ends, which lost 6 bases and 1 base, there was a span of 15 bases. The CDR3 loop is CSANKETGNTEAFF. In DNA form, the CDR3 reads TGCAGTGCCAATAAAGAGACAGGGAACACTGAAGCTTTCTTT.

This clonotype was seen a handful of times. J is TRBJ2-2 and V is TRBV3-1; 8 bases align to TRBD2. Germline CDR1 and CDR2: LGHDT and YNNKEL (reference sequence). This CDR3 spans 17 amino acids. V gave up 3 bases and J gave up 5 bases; unmatched junction bases: 11. CDR3 region: CASSQLASGSKTGELFF. Written as DNA, the CDR3 is TGTGCCAGCAGCCAGCTTGCGAGCGGGAGTAAAACCGGGGAGCTGTTTTTT.

This clonotype was counted a few times. V and J are TRBV12-3 or TRBV12-4 and TRBJ2-2; TRBD1 is a possible D gene (6 bases). The V and J ends lost 6 bases and 3 bases respectively, with 23 bases between them. The CDR3 consists of 18 residues. This CDR3 is CASSSQGRFVGYTGELFF. In nucleotides, the CDR3 is TGTGCCAGCAGCTCACAGGGAAGGTTTGTAGGCTACACCGGGGAGCTGTTTTTT.

This clonotype was picked up a small number of times. The rearrangement links TRBV11-1 to TRBJ2-2; 9 positions match TRBD2. V was clipped by 4 bases and J by 2 bases; unmatched bases: 20. The germline gives CDR1 SGHAT, CDR2 FQDESV (reference sequence). This CDR3 has 21 amino acids. This chain's CDR3 is CASSSLSRSYSGRYNTGELFF. The DNA for the CDR3 is TGTGCCAGCAGCTCCCTCAGTAGAAGCTATAGCGGGAGATATAACACCGGGGAGCTGTTTTTT.

Only a few counts were recorded for this clonotype. The junction and the germline gene differ at one end; a read error may be behind it. V usage is TRBV12-3 or TRBV12-4 and J usage is TRBJ2-7; D is undetermined. This CDR3 has 12 amino acids. Written as DNA, the CDR3 is TGTGCCAGCAGTTTAGCGGGGATTAAAGTGGACTTC. As protein: CASSLAGIKVDF.

This rearrangement joins TRBV15 to TRBJ2-7, with TRBD2 identical over 10 bases. Germline loops: CDR1 LNHNV, CDR2 YYDKDF (reference sequence). J lost 5 bases, V lost 4 bases, and 8 bases had no gene match. This CDR3 has 15 residues. The chain's CDR3 is CATSTTSGRAHEQYF. The CDR3 DNA reads as TGTGCCACCAGCACCACCAGCGGGAGGGCCCACGAGCAGTACTTC.

The J gene is TRBJ2-7, the V gene TRBV3-1; no firm D call. The CDR3 is made up of 14 amino acids. Germline assignment: CDR1 LGHDT and CDR2 YNNKEL (reference sequence). Trimming cost V 0 bases and J 3 bases, with 9 bases left between them. CDR3 nucleotide sequence: TGTGCCAGCAGCCAAGACCACGGAAACTACGAGCAGTACTTC. Residues: CASSQDHGNYEQYF.

V usage is TRBV4-2 and J usage is TRBJ2-7; D ambiguous. CDR3 length: 14 residues. V was trimmed by 2 bases and J by 2 bases, leaving 10 bases between them. Germline V gene lookup returns CDR1 LGHNA and CDR2 YNFKEQ. CDR3 sequence reads: CASSQNVGPYEQYF. The CDR3 DNA reads TGTGCCAGCAGCCAAAATGTAGGGCCCTACGAGCAGTACTTC.

This clonotype was seen more than once but under ten times. The V and J genes are TRBV12-3 or TRBV12-4 and TRBJ2-1; D is ambiguous. This CDR3 spans 12 amino acids. V lost 3 bases and J lost 9, with 9 bases in between. The CDR3: CASSFSGTEQFF. CDR3 DNA sequence: TGTGCCAGCAGTTTTTCCGGAACTGAGCAGTTCTTC.

The V and J genes are TRBV20-1 and TRBJ2-7, with TRBD2 matching over 8 bases. The germline gives CDR1 DFQATT, CDR2 SNEGSKA (reference sequence). The CDR3 sequence is 12 residues long. V lost 3 bases to trimming and J lost 4 bases; unmatched junction nucleotides: 2. The CDR3: CSARKREYEQYF. Here the CDR3 DNA reads TGCAGTGCTAGGAAGCGGGAGTACGAGCAGTACTTC.

The rearrangement joins TRBV4-3 to TRBJ2-1, with unresolved D. Germline V gives CDR1 LGHNA, CDR2 YSLEER. The ends were cut back, 2 bases at V and 3 bases at J, with 11 bases in the middle. The CDR3 length is 15 residues. The CDR3 nucleotides are TGCGCCAGCAGCCAACGAAAACAGATCTACAATGAGCAGTTCTTC. Its translation: CASSQRKQIYNEQFF.

This clonotype was seen many times. In nucleotides, the CDR3 is TGTGCCAGCAGTTTCGAAGTTCAGGAGACCCAGTACTTC. It encodes CASSFEVQETQYF. The chain employs TRBV12-3 or TRBV12-4 and TRBJ2-5; unclear D gene. The CDR3 runs to 13 residues. Deletions cut 3 bases from V and 5 bases from J, with 10 bases between.

V gene TRBV4-3 combines with J gene TRBJ2-6; TRBD2 might be the D (5 bases). The CDR3 is 15 amino acids. V gave up 1 base and J gave up 7 bases, with 11 bases separating them. Germline CDR1 reads LGHNA; CDR2 reads YSLEER. CDR3 coding DNA: TGCGCCAGCAGCCAAGCGTGGCCGGGAGCCAACGTCCTGACTTTC. Its translation: CASSQAWPGANVLTF.

This clonotype was counted a few times. The V gene is TRBV20-1, the J gene TRBJ2-1, with TRBD2 matching over 7 bases. This CDR3 has 13 residues. In germline, CDR1 is DFQATT, CDR2 SNEGSKA (reference sequence). V dropped 3 bases and J dropped 4; count of bases not matched to a gene: 3. The CDR3 sequence: CSASLAAYNEQFF. The CDR3, as DNA: TGCAGTGCTAGTCTAGCGGCTTACAATGAGCAGTTCTTC.

This clonotype was seen a few times. The V call is TRBV20-1, the J call TRBJ2-5; no definite D call. V lost 6 bases and J 5 bases, leaving 10 bases between the germline ends. The germline gives CDR1 DFQATT, CDR2 SNEGSKA (reference sequence). CDR3 size: 11 residues. The CDR3 DNA reads TGCAGTGCGCAAACTCTGGAGACCCAGTACTTC. It yields the protein CSAQTLETQYF.

This clonotype appeared a few times. This chain links TRBV12-3 or TRBV12-4 with TRBJ2-7; 7 nucleotides align to TRBD2. V trimming: 3 bases; J trimming: 0 bases; junction bases outside the gene matches: 5. The CDR3 length is 15 residues. The CDR3 loop reads CASSFIAGLSYEQYF. Here the CDR3 DNA reads TGTGCCAGCAGTTTCATAGCGGGCCTCTCCTACGAGCAGTACTTC.

This clonotype was seen more than once but under ten times. V gene TRBV29-1 combines with J gene TRBJ2-3; D may match TRBD1 or TRBD2 (5 bases each). This CDR3 region has 13 residues. Germline V lookup: CDR1 SQVTM, CDR2 ANQGSEA. Trimming left V 2 bases short and J 2 bases short, with 8 bases between. The CDR3 DNA follows: TGCAGCGTTGAAAGGGACGACACAGATACGCAGTATTTT. Protein: CSVERDDTDTQYF.

This clonotype occurred a few times. The gene calls are TRBV11-1 and TRBJ2-1; 16 bases line up with TRBD2. The V gene end was trimmed by 4 bases and the J gene end by 0 bases; junction bases not matched to a gene: 9. The germline gives CDR1 SGHAT, CDR2 FQDESV (reference sequence). The CDR3 contains 20 residues. The CDR3 sequence: CASSSSGLAGGTSSYNEQFF. The CDR3 nucleotides read TGTGCCAGCAGCTCGTCGGGACTAGCGGGAGGGACAAGCTCCTACAATGAGCAGTTCTTC.

The chain is built from TRBV6-1 and TRBJ2-1, with TRBD2 matching over 7 bases. CDR1 is MNHNS, CDR2 SASEGT, per germline. Trimming cost V 10 bases and J 0 bases; bases outside gene matches: 6. The CDR3 sequence is 14 residues long. CDR3 in DNA: TGTGCCACCCGACGCGGGAGCTCCTACAATGAGCAGTTCTTC. Its translation: CATRRGSSYNEQFF.

V and J are TRBV20-1 and TRBJ2-3, with no clear D. This CDR3 comprises 14 residues. The germline V gene encodes CDR1 DFQATT and CDR2 SNEGSKA (reference sequence). V was trimmed by 3 bases and J by 4 bases, leaving 14 bases between them. The CDR3 region has the DNA TGCAGTGCTAGGGGCCCTGGTGGTTCAGATACGCAGTATTTT. Amino acids: CSARGPGGSDTQYF.

This clonotype was seen a handful of times. The chain recombines TRBV5-1 with TRBJ2-7, with D perhaps being TRBD1 or TRBD2 (5 bases each). The V gene's germline CDR1 is SGHRS and CDR2 YFSETQ. CDR3 length equals 14 residues. Trimming removed 4 bases at V and 5 bases at J, with 16 bases between. The chain's CDR3 is CASSLQGFGDEQYF. Written as DNA, the CDR3 is TGCGCCAGCAGCCTCCAGGGATTCGGGGACGAGCAGTACTTC.

The gene calls are TRBV7-3 and TRBJ2-3, with a possible D match to TRBD2 (5 bases). The V gene lost 1 base and the J gene lost 4 bases, with 9 bases spanning the gap. The CDR3 spans 14 residues. CDR1 SGHTA and CDR2 FQGTGA come from the germline V gene. As DNA, the CDR3 is TGTGCCAGCAGCTTAAACGGGATTTCAGATACGCAGTATTTT. Its protein product is CASSLNGISDTQYF.